These 20 T cell receptor beta chains came from one sample sequenced in a study of cytomegalovirus exposure and HLA in healthy donors. The method was immunoSEQ multiplex PCR; TCRdb's version includes in-frame clones alone and lacks a portion of them. The sample records roughly 65,000 clones, over 90% being singletons. Sequenced material: PBMCs. These receptors originate from a man in his late teens or twenties in good health and CMV-seropositive.

The chain employs TRBV9 and TRBJ2-3, with 9 bases aligning to TRBD2. In germline, CDR1 is SGDLS, CDR2 YYNGEE. After removal of 0 bases from V and 1 base from J, the junction contained 3 bases not matched to a gene. The CDR3 sequence is 16 residues long. The CDR3 spells CASSVGGRARTDTQYF. CDR3 sequence (DNA): TGTGCCAGCAGCGTAGGCGGGAGGGCTCGCACAGATACGCAGTATTTT.

The chain carries TRBV2 and TRBJ2-7; possible D gene TRBD2, 5 bases. Trimming pared 3 bases from V and 3 bases from J, leaving 15 bases between. CDR3 length: 15 residues. Germline lookup yields CDR1 SNHLY and CDR2 FYNNEI. Here the CDR3 DNA reads TGTGCCAGCAGTGATCATATTGAGGGTAACTACGAGCAGTACTTC. It specifies CASSDHIEGNYEQYF.

This chain connects TRBV4-1 to TRBJ2-5, with no clear D. The CDR3 covers 14 residues. The V gene's germline CDR1 is MGHRA and CDR2 YSYEKL. V lost 4 bases to trimming and J lost 3 bases, with 12 bases between them. CDR3 sequence: CASSLSAIEETQYF. Written as DNA, the CDR3 is TGCGCCAGCAGCCTGTCAGCGATAGAAGAGACCCAGTACTTC.

The chain is built from TRBV30 and TRBJ2-2; D possibly corresponds to TRBD2 (5 bases). Germline loops: CDR1 GTSNPN, CDR2 SVGIG (reference sequence). Trimming took 3 bases from V and 12 from J, leaving 11 bases between them. The CDR3 totals 11 residues. As DNA, the CDR3 is TGTGCCTGGAGCGACCCGGGGAAGCTGTTTTTT. Translated, it gives CAWSDPGKLFF. Drawing the rest from reference TRBV30 and TRBJ2-2, the complete variable domain is SQTIHQWPATLVQPVGSPLSLECTVEGTSNPNLYWYRQAAGRGLQLLFYSVGIGQISSEVPQNLSASRPQDRQFILSSKKLLLSDSGFYLCAWSDPGKLFFGEGSRLTVL.

This clone turned up a few times. This sequence joins TRBV2 and TRBJ2-7; D is perhaps TRBD1 (6 bases). The germline V and J ends were trimmed by 7 bases and 7 bases, with 11 bases remaining between them. CDR3 length: 11 amino acids. Germline assignment: CDR1 SNHLY and CDR2 FYNNEI. CDR3 DNA: TGTGCCAGCATCCTAGGGGGAGAGCAGTACTTC. Translated, it gives CASILGGEQYF.

This clone came up once. The V gene is TRBV28, the J gene TRBJ2-3, with 8 nucleotides matching TRBD2. Germline CDR1 is MDHEN and CDR2 is SYDVKM. J was trimmed by 2 bases and V by 3 bases; bases with no gene match: 13. The CDR3 totals 18 residues. CDR3 protein: CASSLVAGPPRTTDTQYF. The DNA for the CDR3 is TGTGCCAGCAGTTTGGTAGCGGGACCACCTAGAACCACAGATACGCAGTATTTT.

In DNA form, the CDR3 reads TGTGCCAGCAGCTTAGTGTTACAGGGGTTGGAAAAACTGTTTTTT. Translated: CASSLVLQGLEKLFF. V is TRBV7-9 and J is TRBJ1-4; 7 nucleotides align to TRBD1. The CDR3 contains 15 residues. The V segment lost 1 base and the J segment 8 bases; nucleotides outside the gene matches: 7. The germline CDR1 and CDR2 sequences are SEHNR and FQNEAQ (reference sequence). Variable domain in full (rest from reference TRBV7-9 and TRBJ1-4): DTGVSQNPRHKITKRGQNVTFRCDPISEHNRLYWYRQTLGQGPEFLTYFQNEAQLEKSRLLSDRFSAERPKGSFSTLEIQRTEQGDSAMYLCASSLVLQGLEKLFFGSGTQLSVL.

V gene TRBV5-1 combines with J gene TRBJ2-1; no reliable D call. The CDR3 spans 14 residues. Looked up from germline, CDR1 is SGHRS and CDR2 is YFSETQ. The ends were cut back, 4 bases at V and 5 bases at J, with 13 bases in the middle. The CDR3 DNA reads as TGCGCCAGCAGCGTCGCCAGCCAGGACAATGAGCAGTTCTTC. It encodes CASSVASQDNEQFF.

V usage is TRBV4-1 and J usage is TRBJ1-5; D unclear. Deletions cut 0 bases from V and 10 bases from J, with 13 bases between. The germline V gene encodes CDR1 MGHRA and CDR2 YSYEKL. This CDR3 spans 14 amino acids. CDR3 DNA: TGCGCCAGCAGCCAAGATGGAGGAGCGGATCCCCAGCATTTT. This encodes CASSQDGGADPQHF.

This chain joins TRBV28 and TRBJ2-7; D might be TRBD2 (5 bases). V dropped 8 bases and J dropped 5 bases, with 25 bases sitting between them. This CDR3 is 16 amino acids long. CDR1 is MDHEN, CDR2 SYDVKM, per germline. In DNA, the CDR3 is TGTGCCAGCGCCTCCCTCGTTGGGTCCCTGAGGGACGAGCAGTACTTC. Translating gives CASASLVGSLRDEQYF.

The V and J genes are TRBV5-1 and TRBJ2-1; 8 positions agree with TRBD2. Germline V gene data show CDR1 as SGHRS and CDR2 as YFSETQ. The V and J ends lost 0 bases and 8 bases, in that order; junction bases with no gene match: 10. There are 16 residues in the CDR3. The CDR3 nucleotides read TGCGCCAGCAGCTTGGCCGGAAGCGGGAGAGGTTATGAGCAGTTCTTC. Translating it yields CASSLAGSGRGYEQFF.

The J gene is TRBJ1-2, the V gene TRBV5-1; D gene ambiguous. Germline CDR1 reads SGHRS; CDR2 reads YFSETQ. The V gene lost 2 bases and the J gene lost 8 bases, with 13 bases spanning the gap. CDR3 length: 13 amino acids. CDR3 region: CASSFRISEGYTF. In DNA, the CDR3 is TGCGCCAGCAGCTTCCGTATATCGGAGGGCTACACCTTC.

V is TRBV7-2 and J is TRBJ2-1, with 11 bases matching TRBD1. Germline V gene data show CDR1 as SGHTA and CDR2 as FQGNSA. V lost 4 bases and J lost 0; bases outside the gene matches: 8. This CDR3 region has 18 residues. The CDR3 here is CASSSRDRGSSSYNEQFF. The CDR3, as DNA: TGTGCCAGCAGCTCCCGGGACAGGGGGTCCAGCTCCTACAATGAGCAGTTCTTC.

The chain couples TRBV28 to TRBJ1-5; 11 nucleotides match TRBD1. Germline CDR1 reads MDHEN; CDR2 reads SYDVKM. V trimming: 3 bases; J trimming: 2 bases; junction bases outside the gene matches: 9. The CDR3 runs to 18 residues. In DNA, the CDR3 is TGTGCCAGCAGTTTGTGGACAGGGGGCCTGGGAGGCAATCAGCCCCAGCATTTT. Amino acid sequence: CASSLWTGGLGGNQPQHF.

V usage is TRBV10-3 and J usage is TRBJ2-3; TRBD1 might be the D (5 bases). The V gene's germline CDR1 is ENHRY and CDR2 SYGVKD. CDR3 size: 15 residues. The V end was cut by 10 bases, the J end by 6 bases, with 23 bases between. CDR3 sequence (DNA): TGTGCCACCATGGCTCAGGGCTTACTCAAGGATACGCAGTATTTT. Protein: CATMAQGLLKDTQYF.

The rearrangement uses TRBV2 and TRBJ1-1, with 8 nucleotides matching TRBD1. With 6 bases clipped from V and 7 bases from J, the junction kept 4 bases outside the gene matches. The CDR3 totals 12 residues. Looked up from germline, CDR1 is SNHLY and CDR2 is FYNNEI. As DNA, the CDR3 is TGTGCCAGCAGCTCAGACAGGGGTGAAGCTTTCTTT. Amino acids: CASSSDRGEAFF.

The chain links TRBV19 to TRBJ1-5; D may be TRBD1 (5 bases). Per the germline V gene, CDR1 is LNHDA and CDR2 is SQIVND (reference sequence). The CDR3 covers 13 residues. Trimming removed 9 bases at V and 5 bases at J, with 14 bases between. DNA for the CDR3: TGTGCCAGCAGCCTCAGGGTTGATCAGCCCCAGCATTTT. Amino acid sequence: CASSLRVDQPQHF.

J is TRBJ1-4 and V is TRBV13; no clear D gene. From germline, CDR1 is PRHDT and CDR2 FYEKMQ (reference sequence). The V end was cut by 0 bases, the J end by 5 bases, with 7 bases between. The CDR3 contains 14 residues. CDR3 DNA sequence: TGTGCCAGCAGCTTAGGACAGACAAATGAAAAACTGTTTTTT. Its protein product is CASSLGQTNEKLFF.

CDR3 DNA sequence: TGTGCCAGCCCACCACAGGGGGAGCTGTTTTTT. Translated, it gives CASPPQGELFF. The chain uses TRBV9 and TRBJ2-2; no clear D gene. V lost 7 bases and J lost 8, with 9 bases in between. This CDR3 comprises 11 residues. Germline V gene sequence: CDR1 SGDLS, CDR2 YYNGEE.

The chain links TRBV9 to TRBJ2-2; TRBD2 agrees at 13 bases. The CDR3 has 16 amino acids. CDR1 and CDR2 (germline): SGDLS, YYNGEE. With 8 bases clipped from V and 2 bases from J, the junction kept 6 bases outside the gene matches. The CDR3: CASGTSGTSNTGELFF. In DNA, the CDR3 is TGTGCCAGTGGGACTAGCGGGACCTCAAACACCGGGGAGCTGTTTTTT.